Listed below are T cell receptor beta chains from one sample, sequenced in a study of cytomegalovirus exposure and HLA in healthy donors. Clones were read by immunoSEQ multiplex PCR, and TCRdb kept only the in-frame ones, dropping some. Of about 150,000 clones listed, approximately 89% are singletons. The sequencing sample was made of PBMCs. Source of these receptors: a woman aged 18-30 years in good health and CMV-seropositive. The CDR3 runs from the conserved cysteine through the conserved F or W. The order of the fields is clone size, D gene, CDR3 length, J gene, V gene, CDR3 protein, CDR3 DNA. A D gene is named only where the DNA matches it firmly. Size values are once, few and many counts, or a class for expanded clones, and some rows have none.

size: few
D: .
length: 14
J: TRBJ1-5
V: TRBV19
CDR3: CASSIRQAGQPQHF
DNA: TGTGCCAGTAGTATACGACAGGCAGGTCAGCCCCAGCATTTT

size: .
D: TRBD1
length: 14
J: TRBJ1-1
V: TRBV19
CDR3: CASSGTALNTEAFF
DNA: TGTGCCAGTAGTGGGACAGCTTTGAACACTGAAGCTTTCTTT

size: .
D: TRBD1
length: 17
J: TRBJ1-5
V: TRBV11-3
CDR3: CASSSGQGPWRYQPQHF
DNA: TGTGCCAGCAGCTCTGGACAGGGCCCATGGAGGTATCAGCCCCAGCATTTT

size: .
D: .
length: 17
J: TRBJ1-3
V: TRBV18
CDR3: CASSPWRQRRNGNTIYF
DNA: TGTGCCAGCTCGCCATGGCGGCAGAGACGTAATGGAAACACCATATATTTT

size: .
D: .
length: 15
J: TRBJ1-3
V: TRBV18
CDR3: CASSTKAGSGNTIYF
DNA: TGTGCCAGCTCTACGAAGGCGGGGTCTGGAAACACCATATATTTT

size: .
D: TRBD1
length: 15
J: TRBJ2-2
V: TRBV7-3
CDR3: CASSFMDREVEGLFF
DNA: TGTGCCAGCAGCTTTATGGACAGGGAAGTTGAGGGGCTGTTTTTT

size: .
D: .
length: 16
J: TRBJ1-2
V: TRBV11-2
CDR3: CASSPVGGRSNYGYTF
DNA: TGTGCCAGCAGCCCCGTCGGGGGTAGGTCTAACTATGGCTACACCTTC

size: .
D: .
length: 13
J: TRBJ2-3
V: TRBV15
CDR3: CATSRDLGDTQYF
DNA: TGTGCCACCAGCAGAGATCTGGGCGATACGCAGTATTTT

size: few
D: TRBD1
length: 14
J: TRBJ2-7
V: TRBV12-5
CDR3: CASGSPGQVYEQYF
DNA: TGTGCTAGTGGTTCCCCGGGACAGGTCTACGAGCAGTACTTC

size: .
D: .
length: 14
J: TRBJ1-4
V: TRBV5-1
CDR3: CASSSIPANEKLFF
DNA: TGCGCCAGCAGCTCCATCCCCGCGAATGAAAAACTGTTTTTT

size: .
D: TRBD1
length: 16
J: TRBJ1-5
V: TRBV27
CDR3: CASRREPQGANQPQHF
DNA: TGTGCCAGTCGCCGGGAACCCCAGGGGGCCAATCAGCCCCAGCATTTT

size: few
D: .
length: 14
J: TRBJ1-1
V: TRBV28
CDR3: CASSLEGVLREAFF
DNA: TGTGCCAGCAGTTTAGAGGGGGTCTTACGGGAAGCTTTCTTT

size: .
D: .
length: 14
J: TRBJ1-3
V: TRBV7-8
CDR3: CASSGRVAGNTIYF
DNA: TGTGCCAGCAGCGGTCGGGTTGCTGGAAACACCATATATTTT

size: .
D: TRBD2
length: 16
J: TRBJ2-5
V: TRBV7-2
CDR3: CASSPIAGVYQETQYF
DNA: TGTGCCAGCAGCCCAATAGCGGGGGTGTACCAAGAGACCCAGTACTTC

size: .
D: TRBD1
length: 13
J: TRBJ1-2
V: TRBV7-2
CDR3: CASSPDRVYGYTF
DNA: TGTGCCAGCAGCCCCGACAGGGTCTATGGCTACACCTTC

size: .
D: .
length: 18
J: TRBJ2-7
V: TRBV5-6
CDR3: CASSTVDAALEAKYEQYF
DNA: TGTGCCAGCAGCACAGTCGATGCCGCTTTGGAAGCAAAATACGAGCAGTACTTC

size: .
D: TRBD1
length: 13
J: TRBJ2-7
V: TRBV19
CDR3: CARKDRASYEQYF
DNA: TGTGCCAGAAAAGACAGGGCATCCTACGAGCAGTACTTC

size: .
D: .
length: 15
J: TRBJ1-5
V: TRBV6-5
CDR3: CASSYLDLILGPQHF
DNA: TGTGCCAGCAGTTACCTCGATCTTATTCTAGGGCCCCAGCATTTT

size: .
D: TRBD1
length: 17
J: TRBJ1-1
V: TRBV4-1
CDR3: CASSQDLRTGLNTEAFF
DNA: TGCGCCAGCAGCCAAGATCTTAGGACAGGCCTAAACACTGAAGCTTTCTTT

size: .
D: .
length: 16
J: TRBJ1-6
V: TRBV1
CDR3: CTSSQAEGGDNSPLHF
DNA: TGCACCAGCAGCCAAGCTGAGGGGGGGGATAATTCACCCCTCCACTTT

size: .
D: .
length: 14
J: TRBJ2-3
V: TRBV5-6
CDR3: CASSPIRGTDTQYF
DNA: TGTGCCAGCAGCCCAATCCGAGGCACAGATACGCAGTATTTT

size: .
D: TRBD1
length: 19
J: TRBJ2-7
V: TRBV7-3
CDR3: CASSLRKSPGQKMNYEQYF
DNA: TGTGCCAGCAGCTTAAGAAAATCCCCGGGACAGAAAATGAACTACGAGCAGTACTTC

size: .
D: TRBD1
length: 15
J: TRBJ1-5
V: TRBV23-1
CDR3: CASRNRTGVGQPQHF
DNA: TGCGCCAGCCGGAATAGAACAGGGGTAGGGCAGCCCCAGCATTTT

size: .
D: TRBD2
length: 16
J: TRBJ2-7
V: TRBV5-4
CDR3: CASSKLHAGGPGEQYF
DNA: TGTGCCAGCAGCAAACTGCACGCGGGGGGGCCGGGCGAGCAGTACTTC

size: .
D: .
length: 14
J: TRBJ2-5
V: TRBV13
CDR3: CASSSRTSKETQYF
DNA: TGTGCCAGCAGCTCTCGGACATCGAAAGAGACCCAGTACTTC

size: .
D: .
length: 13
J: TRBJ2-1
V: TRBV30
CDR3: CAWKGRVVNEQFF
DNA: TGTGCCTGGAAGGGGCGAGTGGTCAATGAGCAGTTCTTC

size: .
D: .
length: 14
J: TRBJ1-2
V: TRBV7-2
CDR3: CASSLGLDRDGYTF
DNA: TGTGCCAGCAGCTTAGGGCTGGACAGAGATGGCTACACCTTC

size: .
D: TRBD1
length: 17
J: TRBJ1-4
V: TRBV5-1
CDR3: CASSSDRGRRTNEKLFF
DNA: TGCGCCAGCAGCTCGGACAGGGGGCGCCGAACTAATGAAAAACTGTTTTTT

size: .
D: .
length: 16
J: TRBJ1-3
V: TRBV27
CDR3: CASSPSLALSGNTIYF
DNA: TGTGCCAGCAGCCCGTCTCTGGCCCTCTCTGGAAACACCATATATTTT

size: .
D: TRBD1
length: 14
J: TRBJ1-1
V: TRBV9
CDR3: CASSPGGVGTEAFF
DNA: TGTGCCAGCAGCCCAGGGGGCGTTGGCACTGAAGCTTTCTTT

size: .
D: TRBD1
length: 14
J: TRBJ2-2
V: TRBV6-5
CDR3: CATRTGMNTGELFF
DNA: TGTGCCACCCGGACAGGGATGAACACCGGGGAGCTGTTTTTT

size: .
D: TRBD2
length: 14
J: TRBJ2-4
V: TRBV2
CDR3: CASRGLAGKNIQYF
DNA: TGTGCCAGCAGGGGACTAGCGGGGAAAAACATTCAGTACTTC